This T cell receptor beta chain was sequenced during a study of CD8 T cells in ankylosing spondylitis. V was trimmed by 3 bases and J by 2 bases, leaving 8 bases between them. This CDR3 is built from 13 residues. The germline V gene has CDR1 LNHNV and CDR2 YYDKDF (reference sequence). Points from the study as a whole: Blood of patients with ankylosing spondylitis appeared to be characterized by a TCR beta motif of several highly homologous variants.

TCRdb reanalysed the 5' RACE reads using MiXCR and keeps one entry per CDR3 protein. Here the sample spans 250,000 to 350,000 distinct CDR3 sequences, 6.5% to 10% being singletons. This clonotype was seen a handful of times. Its specificity is not known. This TCR derives from a male donor with ankylosing spondylitis. Source material: blood, either unsorted or a sorted T cell fraction (not recorded which). This rearrangement joins TRBV15 to TRBJ2-7; D unclear. The CDR3 loop is CATSRGSTYEQYF. CDR3 in DNA: TGTGCCACCAGCAGGGGATCCACCTACGAGCAGTACTTC. Filled out from reference TRBV15 and TRBJ2-7, the complete variable domain reads DAMVIQNPRYQVTQFGKPVTLSCSQTLNHNVMYWYQQKSSQAPKLLFHYYDKDFNNEADTPDNFQSRRPNTSFCFLDIRSPGLGDTAMYLCATSRGSTYEQYFGPGTRLTVT.